This record covers a single T cell receptor (beta chain). Its specificity is not known. These data are taken from a study of vaccination effects on CD4 cells after COVID-19. Across the study: Convalescent patient samples, from two individuals, date to 16 days and one week before vaccination.

Germline V gene lookup returns CDR1 LGHNA and CDR2 YSLEER. V lost 4 bases and J 2 bases, leaving 20 bases between the germline ends. This CDR3 is 18 amino acids long. Cultured cells yielded isolated CD4+ T cells after 10 to 11 days. Assay used: immunoSEQ multiplex PCR; TCRdb lists only in-frame clones, some missing. The sample lists about 64,000 clones, just over 70% seen once, with under 30% in the top ten. The receptor comes from a human donor who had a prior SARS-CoV-2 infection. The chain joins TRBV4-3 to TRBJ2-2, with TRBD1 as a possible D gene (5 bases). The sample in question was CD4+ T cells from PBMCs cultured without peptide, obtained before COVID-19 vaccination. This chain's CDR3 is CASSPRGWYQNNTGELFF. For the CDR3, the DNA is TGCGCCAGCAGCCCAAGGGGATGGTACCAGAATAACACCGGGGAGCTGTTTTTT.